What follows are 20 T cell receptor beta chains derived from one specimen sequenced in a study of identical twins (dated by TCRdb to the mid-2010s). Library creation used 5' RACE. Sequencing relied on an Illumina HiSeq 2000. TCRdb reworked the public reads: Q25 trimming with fastp, MiXCR clone assembly, productive beta chains retained. One record per CDR3 amino acid sequence lists the most common genes and DNA. Across this sample there are around 530,000 distinct CDR3 sequences, with approximately 16% seen only once. Of the sample, nearly 0.45% falls within the top ten clones. These data also featured in a second study, about yellow fever vaccine responses in identical twins.

The sequenced sample consisted of CD4+ T cells sorted from blood. Source of these receptors: a woman aged 18-29 years in good health.

V gene TRBV5-6 combines with J gene TRBJ2-3; 9 nucleotides match TRBD2. Per germline, CDR1 SGHDT and CDR2 YYEEEE. The CDR3 contains 13 residues. V shed 3 bases, J shed 8 bases, and the junction held 4 bases outside the gene matches. CDR3 bases: TGTGCCAGCAGCTGGACTAGCGATCCTACGCAGTATTTT. This sequence encodes CASSWTSDPTQYF.

This clonotype was seen only a few times. The chain employs TRBV12-3 or TRBV12-4 and TRBJ2-5; 11 bases align to TRBD2. V was clipped by 7 bases and J by 5 bases; unmatched bases: 15. The CDR3 has 17 amino acids. The CDR3 here is CASTYRRLAGKGETQYF. CDR3 nucleotides: TGTGCCAGCACCTATCGCCGACTAGCGGGAAAAGGGGAGACCCAGTACTTC.

J is TRBJ2-2 and V is TRBV2; D perhaps matches TRBD1 (5 bases). The V gene lost 4 bases and the J gene lost 7 bases, with 13 bases spanning the gap. CDR3 length equals 14 residues. The germline gives CDR1 SNHLY, CDR2 FYNNEI. Here the CDR3 reads CASSVQGGNGELFF. In DNA form, the CDR3 reads TGTGCCAGCAGTGTTCAGGGTGGCAACGGGGAGCTGTTTTTT.

The chain joins TRBV20-1 to TRBJ2-7, with 9 bases that match TRBD1. The V gene end was trimmed by 5 bases and the J gene end by 7 bases; junction bases not matched to a gene: 6. This CDR3 spans 12 amino acids. The germline gives CDR1 DFQATT, CDR2 SNEGSKA (reference sequence). CDR3 residues: CSAPGTGWEQYV. The CDR3 DNA sequence: TGCAGTGCTCCCGGGACAGGGTGGGAGCAGTACGTC.

This clonotype showed up just a few times. This chain links TRBV7-9 with TRBJ1-1, with a possible D match to TRBD1 (5 bases). The CDR3 is 14 residues long. Germline V CDR1 and CDR2: SEHNR, FQNEAQ (reference sequence). Between the trimmed V and J ends, which lost 5 bases and 3 bases, there was a span of 13 bases. The CDR3: CASSPGGGDTEAFF. CDR3 DNA sequence: TGTGCCAGCAGCCCCGGAGGAGGGGACACTGAAGCTTTCTTT.

This clonotype was observed a handful of times. The chain combines TRBV28 with TRBJ2-7, with 11 nucleotides matching TRBD1. This CDR3 is built from 14 residues. J was trimmed by 3 bases and V by 6 bases; bases with no gene match: 4. From germline, CDR1 is MDHEN and CDR2 SYDVKM. The CDR3 spells CASRDRGRLYEQYV. In DNA form, the CDR3 reads TGTGCCAGCAGGGACAGGGGGCGTCTCTACGAGCAGTACGTC.

J is TRBJ2-7 and V is TRBV11-2, with 11 bases that match TRBD2. Germline V gives CDR1 SGHAT, CDR2 FQNNGV. Trimming removed 5 bases from V and 3 bases from J; junction bases left unmatched: 6. The CDR3 length is 15 residues. The CDR3 coding sequence is TGTGCCAGCAGCCAAGGGACTAGCGGCTTCTACGAGCAGTACGTC. Its translation is CASSQGTSGFYEQYV.

This clonotype was recorded once. This chain joins TRBV20-1 and TRBJ2-5; maybe TRBD2 (5 bases). CDR1 and CDR2 from the germline V gene are DFQATT and SNEGSKA (reference sequence). The CDR3 loop spans 12 amino acids. Deletions cut 6 bases from V and 7 bases from J, with 15 bases between. The CDR3, as DNA: TGCAGTGCCATAGACAACCGGGGGACCCAGTACTTC. Its translation: CSAIDNRGTQYF.

In this sample, this clonotype turned up a few times. The genes are TRBV20-1 and TRBJ2-1; 8 nucleotides line up with TRBD2. Germline V gene lookup returns CDR1 DFQATT and CDR2 SNEGSKA (reference sequence). V was clipped by 4 bases and J by 2 bases; unmatched bases: 7. This CDR3 contains 15 residues. The CDR3 nucleotides are TGCAGTGCTACGAGCGGGAGATCCCCCTACAATGAGCAGTTCTTC. The encoded protein is CSATSGRSPYNEQFF.

This chain connects TRBV3-1 to TRBJ1-2; 11 bases are shared with TRBD1. The CDR3 has 14 residues. J lost 8 bases, V lost 1 base, and 3 bases had no gene match. The germline V gene encodes CDR1 LGHDT and CDR2 YNNKEL (reference sequence). CDR3 sequence (DNA): TGTGCCAGCAGCCAAGGGGACAGGGGGTACGGCTACACCTTC. Translating gives CASSQGDRGYGYTF.

This chain connects TRBV10-3 to TRBJ2-7; TRBD2 matches at 11 bases. The CDR3 is made up of 17 amino acids. J gave up 6 bases and V 5 bases, and 15 bases lay outside the gene matches. Germline values: CDR1 ENHRY, CDR2 SYGVKD. The CDR3 region is CAISQKAVIAGGGEQYF. Written as DNA, the CDR3 is TGTGCCATCAGTCAAAAAGCAGTAATAGCGGGAGGGGGCGAGCAGTACTTC.

This clonotype was found many times. This chain uses TRBV4-1 with TRBJ1-4; D call uncertain. Trimming removed 4 bases from V and 0 bases from J, with 9 bases in between. Per the germline V gene, CDR1 is MGHRA and CDR2 is YSYEKL. The CDR3 is 15 residues long. CDR3 amino acids: CASSPSRTTNEKLFF. The CDR3 coding sequence is TGCGCCAGCAGCCCCTCGAGGACAACTAATGAAAAACTGTTTTTT.

The chain carries TRBV29-1 and TRBJ1-2; D is undetermined. With 3 bases removed from V and 2 bases from J, the gap between germline ends came to 7 bases. Per germline, CDR1 SQVTM and CDR2 ANQGSEA. The CDR3 consists of 12 residues. CDR3 protein: CSVESVNYGYTF. CDR3 coding DNA: TGCAGCGTTGAGTCTGTGAACTATGGCTACACCTTC.

In its sample, this clonotype was seen many times. The V call is TRBV12-3 or TRBV12-4, the J call TRBJ2-3; 8 bases align to TRBD1. The CDR3 extends over 15 amino acids. V was pared by 3 bases and J by 3 bases, with 5 bases of the junction left unmatched. DNA of the CDR3: TGTGCCAGCAGTTTCCGGACAGGGAGGACAGATACGCAGTATTTT. Its protein is CASSFRTGRTDTQYF.

This clonotype was seen a few times. The CDR3 DNA follows: TGTGCCAGCAGCCCGGCCCTGGACAGGGGGAATGAGCAGTTCTTC. It encodes CASSPALDRGNEQFF. V gene TRBV7-8 combines with J gene TRBJ2-1, with 10 nucleotides matching TRBD1. Germline-derived CDR1 and CDR2 are SGHVS and FQNEAQ. CDR3 size: 15 residues. V was pared by 5 bases and J by 7 bases, with 8 bases of the junction left unmatched.

The gene calls are TRBV12-3 or TRBV12-4 and TRBJ2-2; TRBD1 might be the D (5 bases). V lost 6 bases and J lost 0, with 14 bases in between. CDR3 size: 16 residues. CDR3 amino acids: CASSPRQLSNTGELFF. The CDR3 DNA is TGTGCCAGCAGCCCGAGACAGCTTTCGAACACCGGGGAGCTGTTTTTT.

This chain links TRBV5-1 with TRBJ2-6; 7 bases are shared with TRBD1. Germline values: CDR1 SGHRS, CDR2 YFSETQ. J gave up 9 bases and V 2 bases, and 11 bases lay outside the gene matches. This CDR3 has 16 residues. CDR3: CASSFGQAMDGNVLTF. The CDR3, as DNA: TGCGCCAGCAGCTTTGGACAGGCGATGGATGGCAACGTCCTGACTTTC.

The sample holds a few counts of this clonotype. The chain couples TRBV5-1 to TRBJ2-5; 9 positions agree with TRBD1. Germline CDR1 SGHRS, CDR2 YFSETQ. The length of the CDR3 is 15 residues. V was pared by 4 bases and J by 2 bases, with 6 bases of the junction left unmatched. CDR3: CASSRTGVRQETQYF. The CDR3 DNA sequence: TGCGCCAGCAGCCGGACAGGGGTGCGGCAAGAGACCCAGTACTTC.

This sequence joins TRBV20-1 and TRBJ2-3, with 12 bases identical to TRBD2. Germline CDR1 and CDR2: DFQATT and SNEGSKA (reference sequence). The length of the CDR3 is 15 residues. DNA for the CDR3: TGCAGACCGGGACTAGCGGGCACTAGCACAGATACGCAGTATTTT. It is translated as CRPGLAGTSTDTQYF.

This chain connects TRBV27 to TRBJ1-4, with TRBD1 matching over 8 bases. From germline, CDR1 is MNHEY and CDR2 SMNVEV (reference sequence). Trimming took 6 bases from V and 3 from J; bases not matched to a gene: 12. This CDR3 spans 17 amino acids. CDR3 nucleotides: TGTGCCAGCAGCGTCGACAGGGGAACAATCCCTAATGAAAAACTGTTTTTT. This gives the protein CASSVDRGTIPNEKLFF.